The 20 T cell receptor beta chains below come from one sample, sequenced in a study of shared clonotypes between healthy human individuals. Repertoires were generated with immunoSEQ multiplex PCR, while TCRdb's copy carries only in-frame clones and drops some. Of over 950,000 clones in the sample, approximately 80% were seen once. The sample consisted of memory CD4+ T cells from PBMCs. Subset here: CD45RA-negative fraction. The receptors originated from a young man in good health. Some clones in this sample may be carry-over from other donors' samples.

The chain couples TRBV4-2 to TRBJ2-1, with a tentative D call TRBD2 (6 bases). Trimming took 1 base from V and 7 from J, leaving 20 bases between them. CDR3 length equals 17 residues. CDR1 and CDR2 from the germline V gene are LGHNA and YNFKEQ. The CDR3 nucleotides read TGTGCCAGCAGCCAAGTGGAGGGAGCTCGTATTCTTAATGAGCAGTTCTTC. Translated: CASSQVEGARILNEQFF.

The chain recombines TRBV6-6 with TRBJ1-5; TRBD1 agrees at 9 bases. Trimming removed 6 bases from V and 1 base from J; junction bases left unmatched: 7. Germline V lookup: CDR1 MNHNY, CDR2 SVGAGI (reference sequence). The length of the CDR3 is 16 residues. CDR3 amino acids: CASRRPGQGSNQPQHF. The CDR3 bases are TGTGCCAGCAGGAGACCGGGACAGGGAAGCAATCAGCCCCAGCATTTT.

V usage is TRBV5-4 and J usage is TRBJ2-7; 7 nucleotides agree with TRBD2. Germline V CDR1 and CDR2: SGHNT, YYREEE (reference sequence). With V trimmed by 0 bases and J by 1 base, 7 bases remained unmatched. CDR3 length equals 16 residues. Here the CDR3 reads CASSLGLSSGSYEQYF. DNA of the CDR3: TGTGCCAGCAGCTTGGGTTTGTCTAGCGGTTCCTACGAGCAGTACTTC.

The chain is built from TRBV5-8 and TRBJ2-1; 9 nucleotides match TRBD1. Per the germline V gene, CDR1 is SGHTS and CDR2 is YDEGEE. Losses at the gene ends were 1 base for V and 6 bases for J; bases not matched to a gene: 5. The length of the CDR3 is 15 residues. The CDR3 DNA follows: TGTGCCAGCAGCTTGTGGCCGGGACAGGGCAATGAGCAGTTCTTC. Translating gives CASSLWPGQGNEQFF.

In nucleotides, the CDR3 is TGTGCCAGCAGCTCCGGCGCCGGGGATGCCCAGCATTTT. Residues: CASSSGAGDAQHF. The genes are TRBV7-2 and TRBJ1-5; D not certain. This CDR3 region has 13 residues. Trimming pared 4 bases from V and 11 bases from J, leaving 15 bases between. Germline loops: CDR1 SGHTA, CDR2 FQGNSA.

This clone was seen a handful of times. This sequence joins TRBV10-3 and TRBJ1-1, with D unresolved. Trimming stripped 4 bases from V and 1 base from J, with 7 bases between. Germline V gene data show CDR1 as ENHRY and CDR2 as SYGVKD. The CDR3 is 13 amino acids. CDR3 amino acids: CAISGLPNTEAFF. CDR3 nucleotides: TGTGCCATCAGTGGGCTACCGAACACTGAAGCTTTCTTT.

The CDR3 nucleotides are TGTGCCAGCAACCCCGAGGGGATAAGCTCCTACAATGAGCAGTTCTTC. Encoded protein: CASNPEGISSYNEQFF. The J gene is TRBJ2-1, the V gene TRBV28; TRBD1 or TRBD2 may be the D gene (5 bases each). Germline V CDR1 and CDR2: MDHEN, SYDVKM. Trimming removed 7 bases from V and 0 bases from J, with 16 bases in between. The CDR3 runs 16 residues. The variable domain in full, completed from reference TRBV28 and TRBJ2-1, reads DVKVTQSSRYLVKRTGEKVFLECVQDMDHENMFWYRQDPGLGLRLIYFSYDVKMKEKGDIPEGYSVSREKKERFSLILESASTNQTSMYLCASNPEGISSYNEQFFGPGTRLTVL.

The V call is TRBV28, the J call TRBJ2-1; a possible D gene is TRBD1 (7 bases). This CDR3 region has 15 residues. V shed 3 bases and J shed 7 bases, with 16 bases lying between them. Germline V gene sequence: CDR1 MDHEN, CDR2 SYDVKM. CDR3 residues: CASSFLGPGGNEQFF. The CDR3 DNA reads as TGTGCCAGCAGTTTTTTGGGACCAGGGGGGAATGAGCAGTTCTTC.

The chain combines TRBV5-1 with TRBJ2-1, with D possibly matching TRBD1 (5 bases). This CDR3 comprises 14 residues. Per germline, CDR1 SGHRS and CDR2 YFSETQ. Trimming removed 2 bases from V and 5 bases from J, with 11 bases in between. The CDR3 reads CASSFQGFHNEQFF. Here the CDR3 DNA reads TGCGCCAGCAGCTTTCAGGGATTCCACAATGAGCAGTTCTTC.

This clone was recorded only once. CDR3 sequence reads: CASSLGTAKTYEQYF. In nucleotides, the CDR3 is TGTGCCAGCAGCCTCGGGACAGCCAAGACCTACGAGCAGTACTTC. The chain joins TRBV5-4 to TRBJ2-7, with 7 nucleotides matching TRBD1. The trim removed 4 bases at V and 2 bases at J, leaving 9 bases unmatched. The CDR3 is 15 residues long. Germline lookup yields CDR1 SGHNT and CDR2 YYREEE (reference sequence). Full variable domain (rest looked up from reference TRBV5-4 and TRBJ2-7): ETGVTQSPTHLIKTRGQQVTLRCSSQSGHNTVSWYQQALGQGPQFIFQYYREEENGRGNFPPRFSGLQFPNYSSELNVNALELDDSALYLCASSLGTAKTYEQYFGPGTRLTVT.

The chain joins TRBV7-9 to TRBJ2-5, with unresolved D. This CDR3 is 15 amino acids long. The germline CDR1 and CDR2 sequences are SEHNR and FQNEAQ (reference sequence). The germline V and J ends were trimmed by 1 base and 5 bases, with 14 bases remaining between them. CDR3 sequence (DNA): TGTGCCAGCAGCTTAGGAGACCTCTTAGGGGAGACCCAGTACTTC. Its protein product is CASSLGDLLGETQYF.

The chain employs TRBV10-3 and TRBJ2-5; the match to TRBD2 covers 13 bases. The germline V gene has CDR1 ENHRY and CDR2 SYGVKD. V shed 10 bases and J 2 bases; nucleotides not matched to a gene: 16. This CDR3 is built from 18 residues. CDR3 region: CASALTSGRASGQETQYF. CDR3 sequence (DNA): TGTGCCAGCGCTCTAACTAGCGGGAGGGCCTCGGGGCAAGAGACCCAGTACTTC.

This sequence joins TRBV28 and TRBJ2-1; 7 bases line up with TRBD2. The trim removed 3 bases at V and 2 bases at J, leaving 1 base unmatched. This CDR3 has 14 amino acids. Germline CDR1 is MDHEN and CDR2 is SYDVKM. This CDR3 reads CASSFGGTYNEQFF. The CDR3, as DNA: TGTGCCAGCAGTTTCGGGGGGACCTACAATGAGCAGTTCTTC.

This clone was detected only once. The CDR3 DNA reads as TGTGCTAGTGGTTCGGACAGCACAGATACGCAGTATTTT. Translating gives CASGSDSTDTQYF. J is TRBJ2-3 and V is TRBV12-5; D unresolved. The germline gives CDR1 LGHNT, CDR2 FRNRAP. Trimming shortened V by 4 bases and J by 0 bases, and 5 bases separated the two germline ends. The CDR3 extends over 13 amino acids.

The rearrangement links TRBV6-6 to TRBJ2-7; 8 positions agree with TRBD1. The CDR3 spans 13 residues. Germline values: CDR1 MNHNY, CDR2 SVGAGI (reference sequence). The V segment lost 8 bases and the J segment 5 bases; nucleotides outside the gene matches: 8. The CDR3 bases are TGTGCCAGCGGGGTGCAGGGGGCACACGAGCAGTACTTC. It translates to CASGVQGAHEQYF.

The V gene is TRBV6-5, the J gene TRBJ2-3; a weak D match, TRBD2 (5 bases). The CDR3 loop spans 14 amino acids. Per germline, CDR1 MNHEY and CDR2 SVGAGI. Between the trimmed V and J ends, which lost 2 bases and 6 bases, there was a span of 12 bases. The CDR3 protein is CASSYGSGGDTQYF. CDR3 bases: TGTGCCAGCAGTTACGGATCCGGCGGGGATACGCAGTATTTT.

This clone was seen just once. The V and J genes are TRBV9 and TRBJ1-1; D not certain. Trimming left V 4 bases short and J 3 bases short, with 13 bases between. This CDR3 is 14 amino acids long. Germline V gene sequence: CDR1 SGDLS, CDR2 YYNGEE. CDR3 sequence reads: CASSLVPGDTEAFF. The CDR3 bases are TGTGCCAGCAGCTTGGTCCCGGGCGACACTGAAGCTTTCTTT.

The rearrangement joins TRBV5-1 to TRBJ2-7; TRBD2 aligns across 12 bases. The CDR3 consists of 15 residues. Germline loops: CDR1 SGHRS, CDR2 YFSETQ. Trimming removed 0 bases from V and 7 bases from J; junction bases left unmatched: 5. CDR3 amino acids: CASSLDRLAGGEQYF. The CDR3 nucleotides are TGCGCCAGCAGCTTGGATCGCCTAGCGGGAGGGGAGCAGTACTTC.

This clone was observed a handful of times. The J gene is TRBJ2-1, the V gene TRBV4-1; D call uncertain. Germline V lookup: CDR1 MGHRA, CDR2 YSYEKL. The ends were cut back, 0 bases at V and 8 bases at J, with 14 bases in the middle. The length of the CDR3 is 15 residues. The CDR3 region is CASSQDPSRADEQFF. CDR3 sequence (DNA): TGCGCCAGCAGCCAAGATCCATCCCGGGCGGATGAGCAGTTCTTC.

The chain couples TRBV18 to TRBJ2-1, with D possibly being TRBD1 or TRBD2 (5 bases each). The germline V and J ends were trimmed by 0 bases and 5 bases, with 11 bases remaining between them. The CDR3 runs 15 residues. Germline-derived CDR1 and CDR2 are KGHSH and LQKENI. The CDR3 reads CASSPPLGTHNEQFF. In nucleotides, the CDR3 is TGTGCCAGCTCACCACCCCTCGGGACGCACAATGAGCAGTTCTTC.